Shown below are 26 T cell receptor beta chains from a single sample sequenced in a study of T cells in Graves' hyperthyroidism and ophthalmopathy. TCR beta CDR3 regions were amplified from RNA. With the HTBI primer set, the TCR CDR3 went through a first round of RT-PCR. TCRdb reprocessed the multiplex PCR reads via MiXCR and lists one record per CDR3 protein. The repertoire consists of more than 500,000 distinct CDR3 sequences, with around 43% occurring once and the leading ten covering roughly 45%. Source material: peripheral blood or thyroid tissue (not recorded which). Every receptor here comes from an adult woman with Graves' disease, either hyperthyroidism or ophthalmopathy (not recorded which).

J is TRBJ1-5 and V is TRBV7-9; D not certain. The CDR3 is 16 amino acids. V gave up 6 bases and J gave up 3 bases, with 18 bases separating them. Germline V gives CDR1 SEHNR, CDR2 FQNEAQ (reference sequence). CDR3 loop: CASSYAGGRDNQPQHF. Written as DNA, the CDR3 is TGTGCCAGCAGTTACGCTGGAGGGAGGGACAATCAGCCCCAGCATTTT.

This clonotype has a count of ten or more. The chain links TRBV12-3 or TRBV12-4 to TRBJ1-4; a possible D gene is TRBD1 (5 bases). The V end was cut by 3 bases, the J end by 7 bases, with 12 bases between. The CDR3 runs to 14 residues. The CDR3 is CASSLSGFGEKLFF. DNA for the CDR3: TGTGCCAGCAGTTTGTCAGGGTTTGGTGAAAAACTGTTTTTT.

The chain joins TRBV10-2 to TRBJ2-5; 9 bases agree with TRBD2. Germline V gene sequence: CDR1 WSHSY, CDR2 SAAADI. This CDR3 comprises 14 residues. V was pared by 7 bases and J by 4 bases, with 7 bases of the junction left unmatched. The CDR3 protein is CASTLGLAAETQYF. The CDR3, as DNA: TGCGCCAGCACCCTGGGACTAGCAGCAGAGACCCAGTACTTC.

The chain combines TRBV24-1 with TRBJ1-1; D perhaps matches TRBD1 (6 bases). The V end was cut by 6 bases, the J end by 1 base, with 11 bases between. The CDR3 has 14 residues. CDR1 and CDR2 (germline): KGHDR, SFDVKD. The CDR3 is CATSPGQKNTEAFF. DNA for the CDR3: TGTGCCACCAGTCCGGGACAAAAGAACACTGAAGCTTTCTTT.

The V call is TRBV19, the J call TRBJ2-7; D not certain. V dropped 1 base and J dropped 0 bases, with 7 bases sitting between them. This CDR3 has 14 residues. From germline, CDR1 is LNHDA and CDR2 SQIVND (reference sequence). CDR3 coding DNA: TGTGCCAGTAGTATAGGACTGAGCTCCTACGAGCAGTACTTC. This encodes CASSIGLSSYEQYF.

CDR3 sequence reads: CSARVQSYEQYF. In nucleotides, the CDR3 is TGCAGTGCTAGAGTCCAAAGCTACGAGCAGTACTTC. The genes are TRBV20-1 and TRBJ2-7; D remains ambiguous. Trimming pared 1 base from V and 3 bases from J, leaving 7 bases between. Germline CDR1 DFQATT, CDR2 SNEGSKA (reference sequence). The CDR3 has 12 residues.

This clonotype was observed a few times. This chain links TRBV2 with TRBJ1-5; D perhaps matches TRBD1 (6 bases). Trimming took off 6 bases at V and 7 bases at J, with 10 bases between the two ends. Germline CDR1 SNHLY, CDR2 FYNNEI. The CDR3 is 12 amino acids. CDR3 amino acids: CASRGDTQPQHF. DNA for the CDR3: TGTGCCAGCAGGGGGGACACCCAGCCCCAGCATTTT.

The V call is TRBV30, the J call TRBJ1-5, with D unresolved. Germline V gene sequence: CDR1 GTSNPN, CDR2 SVGIG (reference sequence). The CDR3 extends over 14 amino acids. The V gene lost 2 bases and the J gene lost 0 bases, with 8 bases spanning the gap. DNA of the CDR3: TGTGCCTGGAGTTCGTTGGTTAGCAATCAGCCCCAGCATTTT. This codes for CAWSSLVSNQPQHF.

This clonotype has more than one count but fewer than ten. CDR3: CASSPTGRRQETQYF. CDR3 nucleotides: TGTGCCAGCAGTCCTACGGGACGCCGCCAAGAGACCCAGTACTTC. The genes are TRBV9 and TRBJ2-5, with D tentatively TRBD1 or TRBD2 (5 bases each). In germline, CDR1 is SGDLS, CDR2 YYNGEE. V was clipped by 5 bases and J by 1 base, with 15 bases between them. The CDR3 loop spans 15 amino acids.

V usage is TRBV24-1 and J usage is TRBJ2-7; D ambiguous. The CDR3 is made up of 14 amino acids. The V gene lost 4 bases and the J gene lost 4 bases, with 13 bases spanning the gap. CDR1 is KGHDR and CDR2 is SFDVKD in the germline V gene. DNA of the CDR3: TGTGCCACCAGTGACCCCCATTTGGATTACGAGCAGTACTTC. It specifies CATSDPHLDYEQYF.

This clonotype was seen at least ten times. The rearrangement joins TRBV14 to TRBJ2-5; D unclear. The CDR3 runs to 14 residues. Trimming removed 0 bases from V and 7 bases from J, with 12 bases in between. Germline CDR1 SGHDN, CDR2 FVKESK. CDR3 sequence: CASSQDQTVGTQYF. The CDR3 bases are TGTGCCAGCAGCCAAGATCAAACCGTCGGGACCCAGTACTTC.

This clonotype was counted ten times or more. The V call is TRBV5-6, the J call TRBJ1-5; D call uncertain. The V end was cut by 0 bases, the J end by 1 base, with 11 bases between. The CDR3 sequence is 16 residues long. The germline V gene encodes CDR1 SGHDT and CDR2 YYEEEE. The CDR3 here is CASSLAPGLSNQPQHF. In DNA form, the CDR3 reads TGTGCCAGCAGCTTGGCCCCGGGTTTGAGCAATCAGCCCCAGCATTTT.

This clonotype was observed many times. The genes are TRBV7-8 and TRBJ1-2, with D maybe TRBD1 (5 bases). Deletions cut 5 bases from V and 7 bases from J, with 23 bases between. The length of the CDR3 is 16 residues. Germline CDR1 reads SGHVS; CDR2 reads FQNEAQ. The CDR3 spells CASSPLAGQGVSGYTF. For the CDR3, the DNA is TGTGCCAGCAGCCCTCTCGCGGGCCAGGGAGTCTCTGGCTACACCTTC.

This clonotype occurred many times. The chain combines TRBV7-2 with TRBJ1-3; D ambiguous. The V gene's germline CDR1 is SGHTA and CDR2 FQGNSA. Trimming removed 5 bases at V and 0 bases at J, with 8 bases between. This CDR3 has 14 amino acids. CDR3 amino acids: CASSLLNSGNTIYF. The CDR3 DNA follows: TGTGCCAGCAGCCTTCTGAACTCTGGAAACACCATATATTTT.

Ten or more counts support this clonotype. The chain combines TRBV5-1 with TRBJ1-3, with D hard to call. The ends were cut back, 2 bases at V and 2 bases at J, with 8 bases in the middle. The CDR3 contains 14 residues. The V gene's germline CDR1 is SGHRS and CDR2 YFSETQ. In DNA, the CDR3 is TGCGCCAGCAGCTTCCCTGACGCTGGAAACACCATATATTTT. Translated: CASSFPDAGNTIYF.

CDR3 in amino acids: CASTRDGTYEQYF. The CDR3 bases are TGTGCCAGCACCCGGGACGGGACCTACGAGCAGTACTTC. The chain joins TRBV7-9 to TRBJ2-7, with D perhaps matching TRBD1 or TRBD2 (5 bases each). The germline V gene has CDR1 SEHNR and CDR2 FQNEAQ (reference sequence). The V and J ends lost 7 bases and 2 bases respectively, with 12 bases between them. The CDR3 sequence is 13 residues long.

This chain uses TRBV7-2 with TRBJ2-5, with D possibly being TRBD2 (5 bases). V lost 6 bases and J lost 4, with 15 bases in between. Germline V CDR1 and CDR2: SGHTA, FQGNSA. This CDR3 region has 14 residues. CDR3 sequence: CASSPPGVAETQYF. The CDR3 nucleotides read TGTGCCAGCAGTCCCCCCGGGGTTGCAGAGACCCAGTACTTC.

The genes are TRBV20-1 and TRBJ2-6, with D hard to call. V was pared by 3 bases and J by 4 bases, with 10 bases between. Germline-derived CDR1 and CDR2 are DFQATT and SNEGSKA (reference sequence). CDR3 size: 14 residues. The CDR3 reads CSASAEAGANVLTF. CDR3 DNA sequence: TGCAGTGCTAGCGCAGAGGCCGGGGCCAACGTCCTGACTTTC.

This clonotype was seen ten or more times. The chain is built from TRBV6-2 or TRBV6-3 and TRBJ1-2, with D hard to call. The CDR3 is 13 amino acids. The ends were cut back, 2 bases at V and 8 bases at J, with 12 bases in the middle. CDR1 and CDR2 (germline): MNHEY, SVGEGT. Here the CDR3 reads CASSYLRSKGYTF. The CDR3 bases are TGTGCCAGCAGTTACCTCCGTTCTAAGGGCTACACCTTC.

J is TRBJ1-4 and V is TRBV9, with TRBD1 matching over 9 bases. The trim removed 3 bases at V and 6 bases at J, leaving 6 bases unmatched. This CDR3 region has 15 residues. Germline V gene lookup returns CDR1 SGDLS and CDR2 YYNGEE. The CDR3 protein is CASSGTGGTYEKLFF. In DNA, the CDR3 is TGTGCCAGCAGCGGAACAGGGGGCACCTATGAAAAACTGTTTTTT.

The chain has TRBV5-4 and TRBJ1-6, with D unresolved. CDR1 and CDR2 (germline): SGHNT, YYREEE (reference sequence). V gave up 1 base and J gave up 6 bases, with 5 bases separating them. This CDR3 contains 13 residues. This CDR3 reads CASSLPGNSPLHF. In DNA, the CDR3 is TGTGCCAGCAGCTTGCCTGGTAATTCACCCCTCCACTTT. Drawing the rest from reference TRBV5-4 and TRBJ1-6, the complete variable domain is ETGVTQSPTHLIKTRGQQVTLRCSSQSGHNTVSWYQQALGQGPQFIFQYYREEENGRGNFPPRFSGLQFPNYSSELNVNALELDDSALYLCASSLPGNSPLHFGNGTRLTVT.

The chain joins TRBV29-1 to TRBJ2-5, with D possibly being TRBD2 (6 bases). The CDR3 is 12 residues long. Trimming removed 8 bases at V and 7 bases at J, with 17 bases between. The germline V gene has CDR1 SQVTM and CDR2 ANQGSEA. In nucleotides, the CDR3 is TGCAGCCAAGTCGGTAGGCGGGGGACCCAGTACTTC. It translates to CSQVGRRGTQYF.

In this sample, this clonotype turned up a few times. The chain couples TRBV5-1 to TRBJ2-2; TRBD1 matches 9 bases. The CDR3 loop spans 17 amino acids. CDR1 and CDR2 from the germline V gene are SGHRS and YFSETQ. The J segment lost 5 bases and the V segment lost 3 bases, leaving 11 bases of the junction unmatched. CDR3 region: CASSSLTGTGMTGELFF. In DNA form, the CDR3 reads TGCGCCAGCAGCTCACTGACTGGGACAGGGATGACCGGGGAGCTGTTTTTT.

The chain links TRBV7-9 to TRBJ1-5; TRBD1 might be the D (6 bases). Germline V gene data show CDR1 as SEHNR and CDR2 as FQNEAQ (reference sequence). Trimming pared 1 base from V and 6 bases from J, leaving 13 bases between. The CDR3 extends over 15 amino acids. The CDR3 protein is CASSLEGGRSQPQHF. The CDR3 nucleotides are TGTGCCAGCAGCTTAGAGGGGGGAAGGAGTCAGCCCCAGCATTTT.

At least ten counts were recorded for this clonotype. The chain recombines TRBV5-8 with TRBJ1-2, with unresolved D. Germline V CDR1 and CDR2: SGHTS, YDEGEE. V lost 2 bases and J lost 0, with 8 bases in between. The CDR3 length is 14 residues. In nucleotides, the CDR3 is TGTGCCAGCAGCTTTTCGGGTACTAACTATGGCTACACCTTC. Translation: CASSFSGTNYGYTF.

On this clonotype itself: Since a much larger clone is just one base distant, this may be a read error. The chain joins TRBV5-1 to TRBJ2-7; D is undetermined. The CDR3 is 16 amino acids. V was shortened by 0 bases and J by 6 bases, with 19 bases between the two germline ends. Germline V CDR1 and CDR2: SGHRS, YFSETQ. CDR3 residues: CASSLGPGTAIGEQYF. DNA of the CDR3: TGCGCCAGCAGCTTGGGCCCGGGCACTGCAATAGGCGAGCAGTACTTC.